The sequence of this T cell receptor (beta chain) was determined in a study of regulatory T cells. Notes on the study in general: In CD3G-deficient patients, conventional CD4+ T cells were enriched for hydrophobic CDR3 residues at positions 6 and 7. Regulatory T cells showed the strongest V-J pair restriction and V/J gene skewing among patient repertoires.

The primer mix had 52 TRBV and 13 TRBJ primers. The protocol was immunoSEQ multiplex PCR, while the TCRdb copy is restricted to in-frame clones and leaves out a portion. The repertoire holds under 45,000 clones, 75% to 90% seen once, with about 2.5% in the top ten. Details on this clone: Antigen: not known.

The V gene's germline CDR1 is SGHRS and CDR2 YFSETQ. V shed 4 bases, J shed 6 bases, and the junction held 8 bases outside the gene matches. CDR3 size: 15 residues. CD4+ cells were sorted into CD25-high CD127-low regulatory cells and CD25-low CD127-high conventional cells. The source is a person aged 18 to 35 with CD3G deficiency. This sequence joins TRBV5-1 and TRBJ2-1; 9 bases align to TRBD1. The sequencing sample was made of conventional CD4+ T cells sorted from blood. The CDR3 reads CASSTSGTGFNEQFF. The CDR3 DNA is TGCGCCAGCAGCACATCCGGGACAGGGTTCAATGAGCAGTTCTTC.